The source of this T cell receptor (beta chain) is a study of T cells in Graves' hyperthyroidism and ophthalmopathy. Recently diagnosed hyperthyroidism of less than 2 months' duration affected patients aged 18 to 65. CDR1 MNHEY and CDR2 SMNVEV come from the germline V gene (reference sequence). This CDR3 is built from 13 residues. The V gene lost 2 bases and the J gene lost 2 bases, with 6 bases spanning the gap. RNA transcripts served as the template for amplifying TCR beta CDR3 regions. HTBI primers were employed in a first-round RT-PCR of the TCR CDR3. One entry per CDR3 protein, called by TCRdb with MiXCR from the multiplex PCR reads. The profile shows around 240,000 distinct CDR3 sequences, just over 14% of them singletons. In its sample, this clonotype was seen many times.

V usage is TRBV27 and J usage is TRBJ1-2; no clear D gene. Sequencing was carried out using blood. The TCR was taken from a woman in her forties with Graves' hyperthyroidism that later progressed to Graves' ophthalmopathy. Here the CDR3 reads CASSLKGNYGYTF. Written as DNA, the CDR3 is TGTGCCAGCAGTTTAAAGGGAAACTATGGCTACACCTTC.